This TCR beta chain was captured in a study of Graves' ophthalmopathy and Graves' hyperthyroidism. Study results and caveats: Appearing in blood as well were most expanded thyroid clonotypes above 0.001 frequency. Sensitivity reached less than 71% and specificity 72.22% when the model predicted ophthalmopathy progression.

RNA transcripts were the source from which TCR beta CDR3 regions were amplified. First-round RT-PCR employed HTBI primers, with a second-round multiplex PCR after it. TCRdb recomputed calls from the multiplex PCR reads with MiXCR, one row per CDR3 protein. Here the sample spans some 410,000 distinct CDR3 sequences, around 21% being singletons. Symptoms, serum thyroxine and TRAb, thyroid ultrasound, and orbital computed tomography formed the diagnostic basis. This clonotype was observed at least ten times. The antigen remains undetermined. Germline CDR1 is SQVTM and CDR2 is ANQGSEA. The CDR3 length is 13 residues. Deletions cut 4 bases from V and 3 bases from J, with 13 bases between.

The clonotype originates from a woman aged 18-30 years with stable Graves' hyperthyroidism. The V gene is TRBV29-1, the J gene TRBJ2-7, with D possibly matching TRBD1 (6 bases). The sample was peripheral blood. This chain's CDR3 is CSVARDTNYEQYF. The CDR3 DNA reads as TGCAGCGTTGCCCGGGACACCAACTACGAGCAGTACTTC.